The count of the clone carrying this TCR beta chain is one. Germline V gives CDR1 MRHNA, CDR2 SNTAGT. CDR3 length equals 18 residues. The junction had 20 bases not matched to a gene; V was cut back by 4 bases and J by 5 bases. The data belong to a study of blood T cell repertoires in COVID-19. Clones were read by immunoSEQ multiplex PCR, and TCRdb kept only the in-frame ones, dropping some. The table lists some 300,000 clones, over 75% of them singletons. The chain couples TRBV6-4 to TRBJ2-7; 7 positions match TRBD1. Sequenced sample: PBMCs or T cells enriched from blood (not recorded which). The TCR was taken from a woman in her 30s who had recovered from COVID-19. The CDR3 DNA is TGTGCCAGCAGTGCCTCCCAGCGTGCAGGGGGTTTGTACAACGAGCAGTACTTC. Translation: CASSASQRAGGLYNEQYF.